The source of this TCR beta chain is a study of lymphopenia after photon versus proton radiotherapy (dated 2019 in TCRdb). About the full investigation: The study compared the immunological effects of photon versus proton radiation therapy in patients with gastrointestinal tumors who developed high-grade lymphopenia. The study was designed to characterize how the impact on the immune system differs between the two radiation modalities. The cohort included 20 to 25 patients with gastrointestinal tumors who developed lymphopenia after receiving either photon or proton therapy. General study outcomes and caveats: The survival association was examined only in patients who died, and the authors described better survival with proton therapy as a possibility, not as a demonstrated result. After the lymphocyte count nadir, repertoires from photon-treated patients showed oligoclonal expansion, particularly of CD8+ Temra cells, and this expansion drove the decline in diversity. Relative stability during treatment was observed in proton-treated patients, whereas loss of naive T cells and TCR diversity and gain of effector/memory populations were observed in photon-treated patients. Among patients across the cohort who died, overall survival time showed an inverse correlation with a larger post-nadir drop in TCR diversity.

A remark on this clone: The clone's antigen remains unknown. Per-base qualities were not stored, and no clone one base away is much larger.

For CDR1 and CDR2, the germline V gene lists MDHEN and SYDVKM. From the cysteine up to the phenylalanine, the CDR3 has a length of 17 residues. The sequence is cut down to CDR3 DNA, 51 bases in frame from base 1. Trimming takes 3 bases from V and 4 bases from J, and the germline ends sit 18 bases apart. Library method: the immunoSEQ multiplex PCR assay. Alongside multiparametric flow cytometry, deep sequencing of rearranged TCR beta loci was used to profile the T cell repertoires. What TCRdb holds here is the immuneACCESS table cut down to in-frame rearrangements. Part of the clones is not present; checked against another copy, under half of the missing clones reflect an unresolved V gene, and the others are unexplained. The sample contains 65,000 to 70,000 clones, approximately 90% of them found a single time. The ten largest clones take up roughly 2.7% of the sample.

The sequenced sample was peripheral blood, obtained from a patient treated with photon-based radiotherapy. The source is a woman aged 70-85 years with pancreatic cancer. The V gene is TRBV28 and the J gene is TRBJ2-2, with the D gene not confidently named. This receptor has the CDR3 CASSFGWAAIPTGELFF. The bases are TGTGCCAGCAGTTTTGGGTGGGCAGCCATCCCCACCGGGGAGCTGTTTTTT.